This T cell receptor beta chain originates from a study of shared T cell receptors in the human thymus. Only in-frame clones appear in the TCRdb table, and some are missing; sequencing was by immunoSEQ multiplex PCR. The data show about 660,000 clones, with 70% to 90% seen just once and approximately 0.0097% held by the top ten. The junction had 12 bases not matched to a gene; V was cut back by 3 bases and J by 6 bases. This CDR3 is built from 16 residues. Germline V gene data show CDR1 as ENHRY and CDR2 as SYGVKD. This clone was found once. This sample was also put to use in a study of human thymus T cells. From that paper: The study used thymus tissue resected during corrective heart surgery. Thymic and blood repertoires showed apparently biased V and J gene usage. Related studies noted strongly shared thymic repertoires across unrelated people.

This clonotype was obtained from a boy younger than two with a congenital heart defect. The rearrangement links TRBV10-3 to TRBJ1-1; 8 bases are shared with TRBD1. Material for sequencing was thymocytes. This chain's CDR3 is CAISDDTQGARPEAFF. The CDR3, as DNA: TGTGCCATCAGTGACGACACCCAGGGGGCGAGGCCTGAAGCTTTCTTT.